Following are 27 T cell receptor beta chains from one sample sequenced in a study of Ad26.COV2.S vaccination and SARS-CoV-2 variants. Sequenced by immunoSEQ multiplex PCR; TCRdb stores in-frame clones only, minus some. The repertoire holds about 350,000 clones, around 90% seen once, with under 4% in the top ten. The sample was peripheral blood, taken after recovery from COVID-19. The receptors come from a human donor who had recovered from COVID-19.

Worth noting for this clone: Other DNA sequences in this specimen translate into the identical CDR3. This rearrangement joins TRBV11-2 to TRBJ1-2; D gene ambiguous. The ends were cut back, 0 bases at V and 4 bases at J, with 6 bases in the middle. The CDR3 is 13 amino acids. Germline CDR1 reads SGHAT; CDR2 reads FQNNGV. The CDR3 sequence: CASSLDRSYGYTF. DNA of the CDR3: TGTGCCAGCAGCTTAGATAGATCCTATGGCTACACCTTC.

The rearrangement uses TRBV18 and TRBJ1-1; TRBD1 matches 9 bases. After removal of 1 base from V and 3 bases from J, the junction contained 3 bases not matched to a gene. The CDR3 has 15 residues. CDR1 and CDR2 (germline): KGHSH, LQKENI. CDR3 DNA: TGTGCCAGCTCACCACTCTACAGGGGGCACACTGAAGCTTTCTTT. Its translation: CASSPLYRGHTEAFF.

The J gene is TRBJ1-3, the V gene TRBV6-5, with D tentatively TRBD1 (6 bases). The CDR3 loop spans 15 amino acids. Trimming removed 2 bases from V and 0 bases from J, with 8 bases in between. CDR1 and CDR2 (germline): MNHEY, SVGAGI. DNA of the CDR3: TGTGCCAGCAGTTACAGGGGGTACTCTGGAAACACCATATATTTT. Protein sequence: CASSYRGYSGNTIYF.

J is TRBJ1-5 and V is TRBV5-5; D possibly corresponds to TRBD1 (6 bases). Trimming cost V 4 bases and J 2 bases, with 13 bases left between them. Germline CDR1 reads SGHKS; CDR2 reads YYEKEE (reference sequence). CDR3 length equals 15 residues. CDR3 DNA sequence: TGTGCCAGCAGCCTCAGGGGCGGGGGCAATCAGCCCCAGCATTTT. This translates into CASSLRGGGNQPQHF.

The chain carries TRBV3-1 (or the pseudogene TRBV3-2) and TRBJ2-7; 10 nucleotides match TRBD2. From germline, CDR1 is LGHDT and CDR2 YNNKEL (reference sequence). The CDR3 loop spans 15 amino acids. With 3 bases clipped from V and 2 bases from J, the junction kept 4 bases outside the gene matches. The DNA for the CDR3 is TGTGCCAGCAGCCAGGCCAGCGGGGGGGCCTACGAGCAGTACTTC. It specifies CASSQASGGAYEQYF.

This chain uses TRBV7-9 with TRBJ2-1; tentative D call: TRBD2 (5 bases). V was trimmed by 4 bases and J by 4 bases, leaving 8 bases between them. The CDR3 length is 13 residues. Germline loops: CDR1 SEHNR, CDR2 FQNEAQ (reference sequence). This chain's CDR3 is CASSSDLYNEQFF. CDR3 coding DNA: TGTGCCAGCAGCTCGGACTTATACAATGAGCAGTTCTTC.

V usage is TRBV11-2 and J usage is TRBJ2-2; D perhaps matches TRBD1 (8 bases). Germline assignment: CDR1 SGHAT and CDR2 FQNNGV. V dropped 3 bases and J dropped 6 bases, with 17 bases sitting between them. The CDR3 extends over 16 amino acids. This chain's CDR3 is CASSFRGTGGAGELFF. The DNA of the CDR3 is TGTGCCAGCAGCTTTAGGGGAACAGGGGGGGCCGGGGAGCTGTTTTTT.

This sequence joins TRBV19 and TRBJ2-5; the match to TRBD2 covers 12 bases. This CDR3 region has 14 residues. The germline V gene encodes CDR1 LNHDA and CDR2 SQIVND (reference sequence). V dropped 4 bases and J dropped 5; count of bases not matched to a gene: 2. The CDR3 DNA reads as TGTGCCAGTAGTAAACTAGCGGGGGGTGAGACCCAGTACTTC. Translating gives CASSKLAGGETQYF.

The chain has TRBV27 and TRBJ2-3, with D maybe TRBD2 (6 bases). V was clipped by 3 bases and J by 3 bases, with 10 bases between them. This CDR3 has 14 residues. Germline V gene lookup returns CDR1 MNHEY and CDR2 SMNVEV (reference sequence). For the CDR3, the DNA is TGTGCCAGCAGTTTGCGGGGCCGGACAGATACGCAGTATTTT. It is translated as CASSLRGRTDTQYF.

This chain uses TRBV12-3 or TRBV12-4 with TRBJ1-2; D is unclear. CDR3 length: 10 amino acids. CDR3 sequence: CASQRDGYTF. As DNA, the CDR3 is TGTGCGTCTCAGAGGGATGGCTACACCTTC.

The J gene is TRBJ1-1, the V gene TRBV15; 9 nucleotides match TRBD1. V lost 2 bases, J lost 3 bases, and 10 bases stayed unmatched. The germline gives CDR1 LNHNV, CDR2 YYDKDF (reference sequence). The CDR3 has 17 residues. CDR3: CATSRSPSWTGDTEAFF. CDR3 coding DNA: TGTGCCACCAGCAGATCACCTTCGTGGACAGGGGACACTGAAGCTTTCTTT.

The chain employs TRBV10-3 and TRBJ2-1; TRBD1 aligns across 7 bases. This CDR3 region has 15 residues. The germline V gene encodes CDR1 ENHRY and CDR2 SYGVKD. The ends lost 6 bases at V and 4 bases at J; junction bases unmatched: 9. The CDR3 DNA reads as TGTGCCATCAGGCCAAGTACAGGGGTATACAATGAGCAGTTCTTC. It specifies CAIRPSTGVYNEQFF.

J is TRBJ1-2 and V is TRBV15; D may be TRBD1 (6 bases). Germline CDR1 and CDR2: LNHNV and YYDKDF (reference sequence). The CDR3 covers 13 residues. Trimming cost V 3 bases and J 3 bases, with 8 bases left between them. CDR3 in DNA: TGTGCCACCAGCAGGGAGGGGGACTATGGCTACACCTTC. This gives the protein CATSREGDYGYTF.

J is TRBJ1-2 and V is TRBV7-9; 9 nucleotides match TRBD1. The CDR3 loop spans 13 amino acids. V was pared by 6 bases and J by 3 bases, with 2 bases of the junction left unmatched. Germline V lookup: CDR1 SEHNR, CDR2 FQNEAQ (reference sequence). The CDR3 nucleotides are TGTGCCAGCAGAAGGGACAGGGACTATGGCTACACCTTC. Encoded protein: CASRRDRDYGYTF.

V is TRBV27 and J is TRBJ1-6; unclear D gene. The germline V gene has CDR1 MNHEY and CDR2 SMNVEV (reference sequence). The CDR3 runs 17 residues. Trimming removed 4 bases from V and 0 bases from J, with 13 bases in between. The CDR3 bases are TGTGCCAGCAGTTCGAGCGCCTTGGGCTCCTATAATTCACCCCTCCACTTT. Translation: CASSSSALGSYNSPLHF.

This rearrangement joins TRBV27 to TRBJ2-7; TRBD2 matches 7 bases. CDR3 length equals 17 residues. Germline-derived CDR1 and CDR2 are MNHEY and SMNVEV (reference sequence). Trimming cost V 5 bases and J 0 bases; bases outside gene matches: 13. CDR3 residues: CASSPTQRGESSYEQYF. The CDR3 DNA sequence: TGTGCCAGCAGTCCAACTCAACGGGGGGAAAGCTCCTACGAGCAGTACTTC.

In its sample, this clone was seen a few times. The gene calls are TRBV6-6 and TRBJ2-7, with 7 positions matching TRBD2. The germline V gene encodes CDR1 MNHNY and CDR2 SVGAGI (reference sequence). This CDR3 spans 17 amino acids. The junction had 18 bases not matched to a gene; V was cut back by 5 bases and J by 5 bases. The CDR3 loop is CASSHALGSGWRDEQYF. The CDR3 coding sequence is TGTGCCAGCAGTCACGCTCTGGGTAGCGGGTGGCGAGACGAGCAGTACTTC.

The chain carries TRBV5-1 and TRBJ1-2; 8 bases align to TRBD1. This CDR3 spans 19 amino acids. Germline loops: CDR1 SGHRS, CDR2 YFSETQ. With 4 bases clipped from V and 8 bases from J, the junction kept 25 bases outside the gene matches. The CDR3 sequence: CASSTRQGFLQAPREGYTF. In DNA form, the CDR3 reads TGCGCCAGCAGCACCAGACAGGGGTTTTTACAGGCGCCCCGGGAGGGCTACACCTTC.

The V gene is TRBV2, the J gene TRBJ2-3; unclear D gene. V lost 7 bases to trimming and J lost 2 bases, with 16 bases between them. This CDR3 comprises 15 residues. Germline CDR1 and CDR2: SNHLY and FYNNEI. The CDR3 bases are TGTGCCAGCAACATGGCCAGAAGGTTCACAGATACGCAGTATTTT. Its protein product is CASNMARRFTDTQYF.

CDR3 nucleotides: TGTGCCAGCAGCCCCGGGACACGTCCCTATAATTCACCCCTCCACTTT. Translation: CASSPGTRPYNSPLHF. The chain combines TRBV5-4 with TRBJ1-6; possible D gene TRBD1, 6 bases. Trimming took off 4 bases at V and 2 bases at J, with 13 bases between the two ends. Germline values: CDR1 SGHNT, CDR2 YYREEE (reference sequence). There are 16 residues in the CDR3.

This clone has a single count. V gene TRBV7-6 combines with J gene TRBJ1-2, with D perhaps TRBD1 (6 bases). The CDR3 has 13 amino acids. Germline V gives CDR1 SGHVS, CDR2 FNYEAQ. V was trimmed by 4 bases and J by 2 bases, leaving 8 bases between them. The CDR3, as DNA: TGTGCCAGCAGCTGGGACAAGAACTATGGCTACACCTTC. This translates into CASSWDKNYGYTF. Full variable domain (missing parts from reference TRBV7-6 and TRBJ1-2): GAGVSQSPRYKVTKRGQDVALRCDPISGHVSLYWYRQALGQGPEFLTYFNYEAQQDKSGLPNDRFSAERPEGSISTLTIQRTEQRDSAMYRCASSWDKNYGYTFGSGTRLTVV.

Only one count was recorded for this clone. This chain uses TRBV6-5 with TRBJ1-3; no clear D. The germline gives CDR1 MNHEY, CDR2 SVGAGI. V was pared by 7 bases and J by 4 bases, with 5 bases between. This CDR3 has 11 residues. CDR3: CASTVGNTIYF. In nucleotides, the CDR3 is TGTGCCAGCACCGTAGGAAACACCATATATTTT.

This chain links TRBV5-8 with TRBJ2-3; D unclear. Trimming cost V 3 bases and J 4 bases, with 15 bases left between them. Germline CDR1 SGHTS, CDR2 YDEGEE. The length of the CDR3 is 15 residues. DNA for the CDR3: TGTGCCAGCAGCTCGGGCGGTGCCGGGTCAGATACGCAGTATTTT. Its protein product is CASSSGGAGSDTQYF.

This chain connects TRBV7-9 to TRBJ2-7; 8 bases fit TRBD1. Germline V gives CDR1 SEHNR, CDR2 FQNEAQ (reference sequence). The V gene end was trimmed by 1 base and the J gene end by 5 bases; junction bases not matched to a gene: 4. The CDR3 totals 14 residues. CDR3 DNA: TGTGCCAGCAGCTTAGGCGCAGGGGGCGACGAGCAGTACTTC. It encodes CASSLGAGGDEQYF.

The chain joins TRBV28 to TRBJ1-2; TRBD1 agrees at 10 bases. The CDR3 is 15 amino acids. CDR1 and CDR2 (germline): MDHEN, SYDVKM. V shed 2 bases, J shed 7 bases, and the junction held 7 bases outside the gene matches. The CDR3 DNA sequence: TGTGCCAGCAGTTTAGGCCGACAGGGGGCGGGTGGCTACACCTTC. Protein sequence: CASSLGRQGAGGYTF.

This sequence joins TRBV7-6 and TRBJ1-6; D ambiguous. Trimming removed 3 bases from V and 14 bases from J, with 14 bases in between. Germline CDR1 is SGHVS and CDR2 is FNYEAQ. This CDR3 has 13 residues. DNA of the CDR3: TGTGCCAGCAGCTTGGCCTCCCGATCCGCCCTCCACTTT. Protein: CASSLASRSALHF.

V is TRBV6-6 and J is TRBJ1-1, with a weak D call TRBD1 (6 bases). Per germline, CDR1 MNHNY and CDR2 SVGAGI (reference sequence). V was shortened by 6 bases and J by 6 bases, with 11 bases between the two germline ends. CDR3 length equals 12 residues. The CDR3 DNA is TGTGCCAGCAGCCGCGACAGGTCTGAAGCTTTCTTT. This encodes CASSRDRSEAFF.